This T cell receptor (beta chain) was documented in a study of CD8 T cells in ankylosing spondylitis. One entry per CDR3 protein, called by TCRdb with MiXCR from the 5' RACE reads. There are hundreds of thousands of distinct CDR3 sequences in the sample; less than 25% occur only once, and approximately 3.7% lies in the top ten. J was trimmed by 5 bases and V by 2 bases; bases with no gene match: 10. CDR1 is MNHEY, CDR2 SVGEGT, per germline. This CDR3 comprises 16 residues. The chain is built from TRBV6-2 or TRBV6-3 and TRBJ2-5, with 8 bases identical to TRBD2. The sequence came from a female donor with ankylosing spondylitis or in good health (not recorded which). The sample consisted of blood, either unsorted or a sorted T cell fraction (not recorded which). Written as DNA, the CDR3 is TGTGCCAGCAGTTACGCGGGAGGACGATTTGGGGAGACCCAGTACTTC. This gives the protein CASSYAGGRFGETQYF.